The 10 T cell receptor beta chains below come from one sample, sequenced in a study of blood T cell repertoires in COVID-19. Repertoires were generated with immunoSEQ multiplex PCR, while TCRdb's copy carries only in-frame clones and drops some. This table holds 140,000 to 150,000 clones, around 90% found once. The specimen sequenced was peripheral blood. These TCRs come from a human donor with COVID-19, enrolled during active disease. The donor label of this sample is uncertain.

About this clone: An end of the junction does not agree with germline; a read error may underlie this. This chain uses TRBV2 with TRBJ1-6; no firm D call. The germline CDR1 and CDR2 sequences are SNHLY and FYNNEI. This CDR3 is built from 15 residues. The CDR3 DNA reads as TGTGCCAGCACTGAAGAGGGAGATTATAATTCACCCCTCCACTTT. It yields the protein CASTEEGDYNSPLHF.

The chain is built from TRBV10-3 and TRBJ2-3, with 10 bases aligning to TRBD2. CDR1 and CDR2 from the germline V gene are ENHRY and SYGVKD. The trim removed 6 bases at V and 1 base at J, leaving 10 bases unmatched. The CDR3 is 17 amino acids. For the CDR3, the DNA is TGTGCCATCAGGCCGAGCGGGAGGGCCGGCGGCACAGATACGCAGTATTTT. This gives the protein CAIRPSGRAGGTDTQYF.

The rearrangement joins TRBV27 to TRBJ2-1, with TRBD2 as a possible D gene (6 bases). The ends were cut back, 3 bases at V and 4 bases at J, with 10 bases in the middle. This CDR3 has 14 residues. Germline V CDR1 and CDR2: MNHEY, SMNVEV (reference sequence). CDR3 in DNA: TGTGCCAGCAGTTTGGGACGGGAGTACAATGAGCAGTTCTTC. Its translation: CASSLGREYNEQFF.

The CDR3 protein is CASSQGVRTGAYNSPLHF. As DNA, the CDR3 is TGTGCCAGCAGCCAAGGGGTCCGGACAGGAGCTTATAATTCACCCCTCCACTTT. The rearrangement joins TRBV3-1 (or the pseudogene TRBV3-2) to TRBJ1-6; 7 nucleotides agree with TRBD1. The CDR3 contains 18 residues. Germline V gene lookup returns CDR1 LGHDT and CDR2 YNNKEL (reference sequence). V dropped 1 base and J dropped 4; count of bases not matched to a gene: 10.

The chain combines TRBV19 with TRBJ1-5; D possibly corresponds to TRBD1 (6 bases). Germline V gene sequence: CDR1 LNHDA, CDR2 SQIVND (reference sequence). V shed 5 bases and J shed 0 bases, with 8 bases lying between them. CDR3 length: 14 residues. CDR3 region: CASSGGASNQPQHF. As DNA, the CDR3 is TGTGCCAGTAGTGGGGGGGCTAGCAATCAGCCCCAGCATTTT.

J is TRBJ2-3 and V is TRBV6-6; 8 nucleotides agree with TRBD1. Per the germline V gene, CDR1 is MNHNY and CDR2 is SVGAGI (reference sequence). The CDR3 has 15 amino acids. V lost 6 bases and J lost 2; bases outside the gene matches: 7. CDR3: CASSPTGGLTDTQYF. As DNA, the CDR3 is TGTGCCAGCAGCCCCACAGGGGGGCTCACAGATACGCAGTATTTT.

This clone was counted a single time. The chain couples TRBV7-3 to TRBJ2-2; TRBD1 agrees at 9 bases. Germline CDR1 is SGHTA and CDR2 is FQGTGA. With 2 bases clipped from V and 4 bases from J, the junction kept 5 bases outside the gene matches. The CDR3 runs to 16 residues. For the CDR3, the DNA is TGTGCCAGCAGCTTAGAGGGACAGGGATCCACCGGGGAGCTGTTTTTT. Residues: CASSLEGQGSTGELFF.

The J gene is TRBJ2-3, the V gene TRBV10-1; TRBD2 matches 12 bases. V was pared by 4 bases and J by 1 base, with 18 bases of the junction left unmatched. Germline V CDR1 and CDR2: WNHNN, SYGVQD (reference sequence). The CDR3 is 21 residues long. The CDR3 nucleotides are TGCGCCAGCAGTGTCCGTGTGGCTAGCGGGAGGGGCGGCTTGGGCACAGATACGCAGTATTTT. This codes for CASSVRVASGRGGLGTDTQYF.

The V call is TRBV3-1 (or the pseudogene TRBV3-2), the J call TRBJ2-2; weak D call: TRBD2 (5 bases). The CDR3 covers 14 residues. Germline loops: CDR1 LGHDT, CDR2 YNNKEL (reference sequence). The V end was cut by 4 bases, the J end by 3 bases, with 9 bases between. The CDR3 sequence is CASSLDYYTGELFF. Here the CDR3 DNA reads TGTGCCAGCAGCCTAGACTACTACACCGGGGAGCTGTTTTTT.

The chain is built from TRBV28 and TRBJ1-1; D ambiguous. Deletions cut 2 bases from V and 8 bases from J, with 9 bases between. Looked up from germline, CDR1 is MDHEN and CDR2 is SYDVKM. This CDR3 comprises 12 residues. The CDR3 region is CASSLNPLEAFF. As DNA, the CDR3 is TGTGCCAGCAGTTTAAATCCCTTGGAAGCTTTCTTT.